This TCR beta chain was recovered during a study of shared clonotypes between healthy human individuals. Overall study: Those who served as donors were a couple of women and a few men between the ages of 18 and 49.

This CDR3 is built from 15 residues. V lost 0 bases, J lost 4 bases, and 6 bases stayed unmatched. Germline loops: CDR1 SGHNT, CDR2 YYREEE (reference sequence). Naive CD8 populations comprised CD45RO-negative cells positively selected for CCR7, excluding terminally differentiated effector memory CD45RA+ cells. Donors comprised only Caucasian adults living in Nashville, Tennessee. Repertoires were generated with immunoSEQ multiplex PCR, while TCRdb's copy carries only in-frame clones and drops some. The table has about 650,000 clones, over 95% seen once. The chain recombines TRBV5-4 with TRBJ2-7, with TRBD2 identical over 8 bases. The TCR was taken from a woman aged 25 to 39 in good health. Specimen: naive CD8+ T cells sorted from blood. CDR3 protein: CASSLDAREEYEQYF. CDR3 DNA sequence: TGTGCCAGCAGCTTGGATGCGCGGGAGGAGTACGAGCAGTACTTC.